This T cell receptor (beta chain) was captured by sequencing in a study of control samples from healthy donors and cancer patients. Germline CDR1 reads MGHRA; CDR2 reads YSYEKL. The V segment lost 4 bases and the J segment 5 bases; nucleotides outside the gene matches: 7. The CDR3 covers 16 residues. Assay: immunoSEQ multiplex PCR; the TCRdb copy retains only in-frame clones and omits some. The profile shows around 70,000 clones, about 89% of them singletons. The origin of this receptor is a woman aged 45 to 65 with colorectal cancer. The chain recombines TRBV4-1 with TRBJ2-1, with 11 bases matching TRBD1. Sample: PBMCs. The CDR3: CASSPPDRGLHNEQFF. The CDR3 DNA reads TGCGCCAGCAGCCCACCGGACAGGGGGCTCCACAATGAGCAGTTCTTC.